This is a list of T cell receptor beta chains from one sample in a study of post-analysis software for immune sequencing data. TCRdb itself ran the PCR reads through MiXCR, one entry per CDR3 protein. The sample lists about 770,000 distinct CDR3 sequences, about 45% seen once, with approximately 4.4% in the top ten. The sequenced sample consisted of blood. The origin of the receptors is a girl under 18 with multiple sclerosis. Both conserved end residues are part of each CDR3. The D gene is left open where the match is weak. Clone size is shown for a subset of rows, as once, few, many or a class of expanded clone.

cdr3_nt cdr3_aa clone_size d_call j_call cdr3_length v_call
TGCAGTGCGCAAGGGGCGGGAATATACTCTGGAAACACCATATATTTT CSAQGAGIYSGNTIYF - - TRBJ1-3 16 TRBV20-1
TGCAGCGTAGATCAGGGAGAGACCCAGTACTTC CSVDQGETQYF - - TRBJ2-5 11 TRBV29-1
TGTGCCAGCAGCACCCTAGCGGGAGGGCCCACAGATACGCAGTATTTT CASSTLAGGPTDTQYF few TRBD2 TRBJ2-3 16 TRBV3-1
TGTGCCACCGGGAAGGGGTCTGGGGCCAACGTCCTGACTTTC CATGKGSGANVLTF - - TRBJ2-6 14 TRBV24-1
TGTGCCTGGAGTGTGCAGGGTGGTAGTGAGCAGTTCTTC CAWSVQGGSEQFF - - TRBJ2-1 13 TRBV30
TGTGCCAGCAGCTTGAATGTAGCCACAGATACGCAGTATTTT CASSLNVATDTQYF few - TRBJ2-3 14 TRBV5-6
TGTGCCAGCAGCTTAGGACGAGCGGCCCCTCAAGAGACCCAGTACTTC CASSLGRAAPQETQYF - - TRBJ2-5 16 TRBV7-8
TGTGCCAGCAGCCCGGGGACAGGGGGCTTTCAGCCCCAGCATTTT CASSPGTGGFQPQHF - TRBD1 TRBJ1-5 15 TRBV12-3/TRBV12-4
TGTGCCAGCAGCTGGACAGGGACCTCCTACAATGAGCAGTTCTTC CASSWTGTSYNEQFF - TRBD1 TRBJ2-1 15 TRBV5-6
TGTGCCAGCAGCGTATGGCTAGCGGGAGATGGAGAGCAGTTCTTC CASSVWLAGDGEQFF few TRBD2 TRBJ2-1 15 TRBV9
TGTGCCAGCAGCCCGGACAGGGGAAGGCGGGGCTATGGCTACACCTTC CASSPDRGRRGYGYTF - TRBD1 TRBJ1-2 16 TRBV13
TGTGCCAGCAGCTTAACTAGCGGGAGGAGCTACGAGCAGTACTTC CASSLTSGRSYEQYF - TRBD2 TRBJ2-7 15 TRBV5-6
TGTGCCAGCTCTCCGAGACAGAATAACTATGGCTACACCTTC CASSPRQNNYGYTF - - TRBJ1-2 14 TRBV18
TGCAGCGCCCCCGGGACAGGGGCTGACTATGGCTACACCTTC CSAPGTGADYGYTF - TRBD1 TRBJ1-2 14 TRBV29-1
TGTGCCAGCAGCCCAGCCGGCTGGGCCTACGAGCAGTACTTC CASSPAGWAYEQYF - - TRBJ2-7 14 TRBV11-2
TGTGCCAGCAAACAGGGCCTGGGTTCTGGGGCCAACGTCCTGACTTTC CASKQGLGSGANVLTF - - TRBJ2-6 16 TRBV6-5
TGCACCAGCAGCTTGGTGGACAGTACCGATACGCAGTATTTT CTSSLVDSTDTQYF - - TRBJ2-3 14 TRBV5-1
TGTGCCAGCAGCCAGGACTACGGACAGGATGAGGATGAGCAGTTCTTC CASSQDYGQDEDEQFF - - TRBJ2-1 16 TRBV3-1
TGCGCCAGCAGCTACGAGCGGGAGGGCTACAATGAGCAGTTCTTC CASSYEREGYNEQFF - TRBD2 TRBJ2-1 15 TRBV4-3
TGTGCCAGCAGCCAAAGCGGGAGGCCCGACCAAGAGACCCAGTACTTC CASSQSGRPDQETQYF few TRBD2 TRBJ2-5 16 TRBV12-3/TRBV12-4
TGCAGCGTTGAGGTCGCGGGAAGCATGTACGAGCAGTACTTC CSVEVAGSMYEQYF - - TRBJ2-7 14 TRBV29-1
TGTGCCAGCAGTTCCCTCGGGGCCAACGTCCTGACTTTC CASSSLGANVLTF - - TRBJ2-6 13 TRBV12-3/TRBV12-4
TGTGCCAGCAGCTTACTTGTTTCGGACAGGGGGCCCTTAGGATCTGGGGCCAACGTCCTGACTTTC CASSLLVSDRGPLGSGANVLTF few TRBD1 TRBJ2-6 22 TRBV7-8
TGTGCCAGCGCCCGAGCGGGCTCCTACGAGCAGTACTTC CASARAGSYEQYF - - TRBJ2-7 13 TRBV12-3/TRBV12-4
TGTGCCAGCAGTCCCGACAGGGGCCATGGGTACGAGCAGTACTTC CASSPDRGHGYEQYF few TRBD1 TRBJ2-7 15 TRBV12-3/TRBV12-4
TGTGCCAGCAGCTACGGACAGGGCATTAATGAAAAACTGTTTTTT CASSYGQGINEKLFF - TRBD1 TRBJ1-4 15 TRBV13
TGTGCCAGCAGTTTCAGACAGGGGCGAACCTCACCCCTCCACTTT CASSFRQGRTSPLHF - TRBD1 TRBJ1-6 15 TRBV28
TGTGCCAGCAGCGGGAGGGCAGCGGATACGCAGTATTTT CASSGRAADTQYF - TRBD2 TRBJ2-3 13 TRBV25-1
TGTGCCAGCAGTGCCGGGAGTCTGGCAGATACGCAGTATTTT CASSAGSLADTQYF - - TRBJ2-3 14 TRBV25-1
TGTGCCCAAGGGGCTGCGGGAGCGGATCCTAATACGCAGTATTTT CAQGAAGADPNTQYF many TRBD2 TRBJ2-3 15 TRBV30
TGCGCCAGCAGCTTACCGGGGCTGGAAGCTTTCTTT CASSLPGLEAFF few - TRBJ1-1 12 TRBV5-1
TGCAGCGTGGGAAGGGGCCTAGGGGAAAAACTGTTTTTT CSVGRGLGEKLFF - - TRBJ1-4 13 TRBV29-1
TGCGCCAGCAGCTTGAGTAAAACCGGGACCGCCTACGAGCAGTACTTC CASSLSKTGTAYEQYF few - TRBJ2-7 16 TRBV5-1
TGTGCCAGCAGTGAGGGTGCCAGCAACGAGCAGTACTTC CASSEGASNEQYF - - TRBJ2-7 13 TRBV25-1
TGTGCCAGCAGTACCGGACCGACAGAGAACTATGGCTACACCTTC CASSTGPTENYGYTF - - TRBJ1-2 15 TRBV6-5
TGTGCCAGCAGCCCCGTGCAGGCTGGCGAGCAGTACTTC CASSPVQAGEQYF - - TRBJ2-7 13 TRBV12-3/TRBV12-4
TGCGCCAGCAGCTTGGTGTATCGGCCAGCGGACCTTCCCCACAATGAGCAGTTCTTC CASSLVYRPADLPHNEQFF - - TRBJ2-1 19 TRBV5-1
TGTGCCAGCAGTTATCCCCCGGCGGGAGGGTATCAAGAGACCCAGTACTTC CASSYPPAGGYQETQYF - TRBD2 TRBJ2-5 17 TRBV6-6
TGCAGCGTGCCCGGGACATCAGGGTTCCATGGCTACACCTTC CSVPGTSGFHGYTF - - TRBJ1-2 14 TRBV29-1
TGTGCCAGCAGCGCCGTCCTGTACAATGAGCAGTTCTTC CASSAVLYNEQFF few - TRBJ2-1 13 TRBV7-9
TGTGCCAGCAGCCAAGAGGGCGGGAGGGTCTTGAATGAGCAGTTCTTC CASSQEGGRVLNEQFF - TRBD2 TRBJ2-1 16 TRBV3-1
TGTGCCAGCAGCTCGCCCCGAAGTTTAAGTGGAGATACGCAGTATTTT CASSSPRSLSGDTQYF - - TRBJ2-3 16 TRBV7-9
TGTGCCATCAGTGAAAAGGGACAGGAGCGGAAGACCCAGTACTTC CAISEKGQERKTQYF - TRBD1 TRBJ2-5 15 TRBV10-3
TGTGCCAGCAGCCCCTTACTACTGAGGGTTGGCAATGAGCAGTTCTTC CASSPLLLRVGNEQFF few - TRBJ2-1 16 TRBV3-1
TGTGCCAGCAGCTTTTGGGACAGGGTGTATGGCTACACCTTC CASSFWDRVYGYTF few TRBD1 TRBJ1-2 14 TRBV5-6
TGTGCCAGCAGCCCTACTCCCATTGGACTAGCGGAATACAATGAGCAGTTCTTC CASSPTPIGLAEYNEQFF few TRBD2 TRBJ2-1 18 TRBV14
TGCGCCAGCAGCTTGGCCTTGGGGCCTGGGGGCTACAATGAGCAGTTCTTC CASSLALGPGGYNEQFF - - TRBJ2-1 17 TRBV5-1
TGTGCCAGCAGCTCCTTAGGGACAGGGACCTACGAGCAGTACTTC CASSSLGTGTYEQYF few TRBD1 TRBJ2-7 15 TRBV7-8
TGTGCCAGCAGCTTAGCCAGGGGAGGGGGCGAGCAGTACTTC CASSLARGGGEQYF - - TRBJ2-7 14 TRBV7-9
TGTGCCAGCGAGGACTACGAGCAGTACTTC CASEDYEQYF many - TRBJ2-7 10 TRBV6-1
TGCGCCAGCAGCCAAGCTTCGGGACCAGGCTACGAGCAGTACTTC CASSQASGPGYEQYF - - TRBJ2-7 15 TRBV4-1
TGTGCCAGCAGCTTAGTTTTTAGCGGGAGGGCCTATCGCAATGAGCAGTTCTTC CASSLVFSGRAYRNEQFF - TRBD2 TRBJ2-1 18 TRBV7-9
TGTGCCTGGAGTAGGTCCAGGGGGGGTTGGGGTGAGCAGTTCTTC CAWSRSRGGWGEQFF - - TRBJ2-1 15 TRBV30
TGTGCCAGCAGTTTAGTCGCAGGGGCGCCCAATCAGCCCCAGCATTTT CASSLVAGAPNQPQHF - - TRBJ1-5 16 TRBV12-3/TRBV12-4
TGTGCCAGCAGCTCAACCCTGGGAGTGGGATGGGGACATGAGCAGTTCTTC CASSSTLGVGWGHEQFF - - TRBJ2-1 17 TRBV7-9
TGCAGTGCCCGCGCCACTAGCGGGAGAATCTATGAGCAGTTCTTC CSARATSGRIYEQFF - TRBD2 TRBJ2-1 15 TRBV20-1
TGTGCCACCAGTGATCCCAGCGGGAGTCCCCACAATGAGCAGTTCTTC CATSDPSGSPHNEQFF few TRBD2 TRBJ2-1 16 TRBV24-1
TGCGCCAGCAGCCAAACGGGGGGTCCCTACGAGCAGTACTTC CASSQTGGPYEQYF few TRBD2 TRBJ2-7 14 TRBV5-1
TGCAGTGCTAGAGATCTTCTAGACTACTCCTACGAGCAGTACTTC CSARDLLDYSYEQYF - - TRBJ2-7 15 TRBV20-1